This T cell receptor beta chain was recovered during a study of cytomegalovirus exposure and HLA in healthy donors. Overall study findings and caveats: TRBV6-2, TRBV6-3 and some other V segments were excluded as indistinguishable. Later analysis identified a missense DCLRE1C variant that was linked to TCR beta V- and J-gene trimming. A later analysis reportedly found fewer N-insertions in an Asian-associated ancestry cluster than the roughly 670-donor mean.

This CDR3 spans 14 amino acids. V lost 4 bases and J lost 2, with 13 bases in between. The V gene's germline CDR1 is SGHRS and CDR2 YFSETQ. Concerning this clone itself: Its cognate antigen is unknown.

PCR amplification relied on 60 Vbeta primers (plus 13 Jbeta primers). Clones were sequenced by immunoSEQ multiplex PCR, and TCRdb holds only the in-frame ones, with some missing. The table records around 150,000 clones, 75% to 85% of them present only once. The sequenced sample was PBMCs. The receptor comes from a girl aged 2-10 years in good health and CMV-seropositive. V is TRBV5-1 and J is TRBJ2-7; D is unresolved. The CDR3, as DNA: TGCGCCAGCAGCCCACTCCCACTCGCCTACGAGCAGTACTTC. This gives the protein CASSPLPLAYEQYF.